The entry that follows covers one T cell receptor beta chain sequence. The antigen is unknown. These data come from a study of T cell responses to AZD1222 COVID-19 vaccine. Findings of the study overall: Spike was spanned by vaccine-associated CD4 TCRs, which were dominant at 160-218 and 743-854.

Between the trimmed V and J ends, which lost 4 bases and 4 bases, there was a span of 19 bases. CDR3 size: 16 residues. Germline V gives CDR1 LGHDT, CDR2 YNNKEL (reference sequence). Sequencing used immunoSEQ multiplex PCR; TCRdb keeps in-frame clones, though not all of them. This sample carries around 110,000 clones, approximately 85% of them seen once, and the ten largest clones take roughly 3.7%. This receptor was obtained from an adult in good health. The specimen was peripheral blood, collected on day 0 of MenACWY control vaccination. This chain links TRBV3-1 (or the pseudogene TRBV3-2) with TRBJ1-1; D not resolved. The CDR3 sequence is CASSLRTVLGGTEAFF. The CDR3 DNA reads TGTGCCAGCAGCCTTCGGACGGTATTGGGTGGCACTGAAGCTTTCTTT.